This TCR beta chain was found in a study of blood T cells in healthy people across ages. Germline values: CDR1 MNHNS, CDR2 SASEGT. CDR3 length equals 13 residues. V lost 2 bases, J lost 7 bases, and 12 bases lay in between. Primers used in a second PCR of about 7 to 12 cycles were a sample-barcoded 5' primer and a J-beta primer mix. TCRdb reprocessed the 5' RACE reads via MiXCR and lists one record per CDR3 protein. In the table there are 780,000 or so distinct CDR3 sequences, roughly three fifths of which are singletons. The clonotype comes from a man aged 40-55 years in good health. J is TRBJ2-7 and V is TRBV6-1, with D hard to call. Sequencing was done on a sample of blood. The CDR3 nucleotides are TGTGCCAGCAGTGAATCAGGAAGAAATGAGCAGTACTTC. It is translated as CASSESGRNEQYF.